The rows below give T cell receptor beta chains drawn from one sample of a study of cytomegalovirus exposure and HLA in healthy donors. The method was immunoSEQ multiplex PCR; TCRdb's version includes in-frame clones alone and lacks a portion of them. The sample contains about 150,000 clones, roughly 90% of which appear only once. The sequencing sample was made of PBMCs. The receptor set was obtained from a woman aged 40-49 years in good health and CMV-seronegative. CDR3s include the opening cysteine and the closing phenylalanine or tryptophan. The D gene is left open where the match is weak. Clone sizes are given selectively: once, few, many, or a class where the clone is expanded.

d_call	v_call	j_call	clone_size	cdr3_nt	cdr3_aa
TRBD2	TRBV28	TRBJ2-1	.	TGTGCCAGCAGTTTATCGGTCTTGGGAGGGCTCGGCAATGAGCAGTTCTTC	CASSLSVLGGLGNEQFF
.	TRBV5-1	TRBJ2-2	.	TGCGCCAGCAGCTGGGGGCGGGGGCTTGGCACCGGGGAGCTGTTTTTT	CASSWGRGLGTGELFF
TRBD1	TRBV30	TRBJ2-1	few	TGTGCCTGGAGTGTACAGGGGGATGAGCAGTTCTTC	CAWSVQGDEQFF
.	TRBV7-9	TRBJ2-5	.	TGTGCCAGCAGCTTAGCGGCGGCCGAGACCCAGTACTTC	CASSLAAAETQYF
.	TRBV7-9	TRBJ1-5	few	TGTGCCAGCAGCTTTCAGGGATCGGATCAGCCCCAGCATTTT	CASSFQGSDQPQHF
TRBD2	TRBV28	TRBJ2-3	.	TGTGCCAGCAGTCGGGGGGGCGGGGACACAGATACGCAGTATTTT	CASSRGGGDTDTQYF
.	TRBV28	TRBJ2-7	.	TGTGCCAGCAGTTTCCGAGGGAGGCGAGCCTACGAGCAGTACTTC	CASSFRGRRAYEQYF
.	TRBV29-1	TRBJ2-3	.	TGCAGCGTAGGGCAGGGATGGGCCATGGGAGATACGCAGTATTTT	CSVGQGWAMGDTQYF
TRBD2	TRBV19	TRBJ2-1	.	TGTGCCAGTAGTATGGTACTAGCGGATTATACCTACAATGAGCAGTTCTTC	CASSMVLADYTYNEQFF
.	TRBV21-1	TRBJ2-1	few	TGTGCCAGCAGTAAGGGGAATGAGCAGTTCTTC	CASSKGNEQFF
TRBD1	TRBV5-1	TRBJ2-6	.	TGCGCCAGCAGTAGAGACAGGGCCGGCTCTGGGGCCAACGTCCTGACTTTC	CASSRDRAGSGANVLTF
.	TRBV29-1	TRBJ2-1	.	TGCAGCGTTGTACTTCGTGTCTCATTCGATGAGCAGTTCTTC	CSVVLRVSFDEQFF
TRBD2	TRBV6-4	TRBJ2-1	.	TGTGCCAGCCCGAGCGGGACTCGTCTGTACAATGAGCAGTTCTTC	CASPSGTRLYNEQFF